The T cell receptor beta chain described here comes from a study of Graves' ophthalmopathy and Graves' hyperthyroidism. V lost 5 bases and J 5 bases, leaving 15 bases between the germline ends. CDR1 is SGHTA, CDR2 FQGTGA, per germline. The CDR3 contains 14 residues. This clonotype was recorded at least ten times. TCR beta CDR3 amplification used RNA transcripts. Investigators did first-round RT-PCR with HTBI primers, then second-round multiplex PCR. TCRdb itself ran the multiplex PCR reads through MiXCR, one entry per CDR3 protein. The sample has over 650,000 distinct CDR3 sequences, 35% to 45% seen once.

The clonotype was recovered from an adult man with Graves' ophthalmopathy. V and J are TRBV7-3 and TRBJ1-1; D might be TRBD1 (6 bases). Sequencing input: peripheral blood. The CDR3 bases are TGTGCCAGCAGCCTAGAGGGGGGTTGGACTGAAGCTTTCTTT. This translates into CASSLEGGWTEAFF.